The 8 T cell receptor beta chains below all came from one sample that was sequenced in a study of blood T cell repertoires in COVID-19. This table comes from immunoSEQ multiplex PCR, and its TCRdb copy is limited to in-frame clones, with some not included. The data contain about 270,000 clones, 85% to 90% of them singletons. Source material: PBMCs or T cells enriched from blood (not recorded which). These receptors all come from a woman aged 25 to 39 with acute COVID-19.

V gene TRBV5-1 combines with J gene TRBJ2-3; possibly TRBD1 for D (6 bases). Germline CDR1 SGHRS, CDR2 YFSETQ. This CDR3 has 14 amino acids. V gave up 5 bases and J gave up 2 bases, with 12 bases separating them. This chain's CDR3 is CASRLTGYTDTQYF. The DNA for the CDR3 is TGCGCCAGCAGATTGACAGGCTACACAGATACGCAGTATTTT.

This rearrangement joins TRBV3-1 (or the pseudogene TRBV3-2) to TRBJ1-3, with TRBD1 matching 8 bases. Germline CDR1 and CDR2: LGHDT and YNNKEL (reference sequence). The junction had 11 bases not matched to a gene; V was cut back by 4 bases and J by 0 bases. The CDR3 loop spans 18 amino acids. CDR3 region: CASSPFSGQANSGNTIYF. The CDR3 DNA reads TGTGCCAGCAGCCCTTTCTCGGGACAGGCAAACTCTGGAAACACCATATATTTT.

V usage is TRBV9 and J usage is TRBJ2-7; 7 bases line up with TRBD1. There are 16 residues in the CDR3. Germline V gives CDR1 SGDLS, CDR2 YYNGEE. The V and J ends lost 3 bases and 2 bases, in that order; junction bases with no gene match: 11. DNA of the CDR3: TGTGCCAGCAGCGCTAGTGCGACAGGGCCCCCCTACGAGCAGTACTTC. Translated: CASSASATGPPYEQYF.

On this clone: No DNA is shown, since the ends of the CDR3 on it are uncertain; the CDR3 is the one TCRdb lists. The V gene is TRBV19, the J gene TRBJ2-7; the table's D call TRBD2 went unverified against the DNA. Counting both end residues, the CDR3 totals 14 amino acids. Germline CDR1 is LNHDA and CDR2 is SQIVND (reference sequence). The CDR3 is CARYPCLTAYEQYF.

The rearrangement links TRBV5-4 to TRBJ2-7, with 8 nucleotides matching TRBD1. The CDR3 length is 15 residues. Germline V gives CDR1 SGHNT, CDR2 YYREEE (reference sequence). V lost 5 bases and J lost 5; bases outside the gene matches: 12. The CDR3 sequence: CASRPFGQGTDEQYF. In DNA form, the CDR3 reads TGTGCCAGCAGACCTTTTGGACAGGGTACGGACGAGCAGTACTTC.

This sequence joins TRBV15 and TRBJ2-3; possibly TRBD1 for D (6 bases). Germline CDR1 is LNHNV and CDR2 is YYDKDF (reference sequence). The CDR3 has 16 amino acids. The ends were cut back, 1 base at V and 3 bases at J, with 14 bases in the middle. The CDR3 region is CATSRVVGGGTDTQYF. The CDR3 DNA follows: TGTGCCACCAGCAGAGTTGTTGGGGGCGGGACAGATACGCAGTATTTT.

The genes are TRBV3-1 (or the pseudogene TRBV3-2) and TRBJ1-4; D is undetermined. Deletions cut 2 bases from V and 0 bases from J, with 10 bases between. This CDR3 is 16 amino acids long. The germline CDR1 and CDR2 sequences are LGHDT and YNNKEL (reference sequence). The chain's CDR3 is CASSQNPGATNEKLFF. CDR3 nucleotide sequence: TGTGCCAGCAGCCAAAACCCAGGCGCAACTAATGAAAAACTGTTTTTT.

This chain joins TRBV19 and TRBJ2-7; D might be TRBD2 (5 bases). The V end was cut by 2 bases, the J end by 5 bases, with 13 bases between. The CDR3 loop spans 14 amino acids. The germline V gene has CDR1 LNHDA and CDR2 SQIVND (reference sequence). DNA of the CDR3: TGTGCCAGTAGTATAACTAGGGCGGTAGACGAGCAGTACTTC. Its protein is CASSITRAVDEQYF.